What follows are 19 T cell receptor beta chains derived from one specimen sequenced in a study of response to subunit inactivated influenza vaccine. TCRdb redid the calling of the RT-PCR reads with MiXCR, one entry per CDR3 protein. The sample shows about 800,000 distinct CDR3 sequences, roughly 20% of them seen only once. The source material was PBMCs from blood, sampled 5 days after vaccination. These receptors originate from a man aged 45 to 65 who received an inactivated influenza vaccine.

This chain links TRBV20-1 with TRBJ2-3, with no clear D. In germline, CDR1 is DFQATT, CDR2 SNEGSKA (reference sequence). V lost 3 bases and J 0 bases, leaving 13 bases between the germline ends. The CDR3 runs to 15 residues. The CDR3 spells CSARNPFRSTDTQYF. The CDR3 nucleotides are TGCAGTGCTAGGAACCCGTTCCGGAGCACAGATACGCAGTATTTT.

The table lists this clonotype with a few counts. DNA for the CDR3: TGTGCCATCAGTGCTATGCCTAGCGGGGCTCGCACAGATACGCAGTATTTT. This sequence encodes CAISAMPSGARTDTQYF. The chain employs TRBV10-3 and TRBJ2-3; 9 nucleotides match TRBD2. The CDR3 is 17 amino acids. CDR1 and CDR2 (germline): ENHRY, SYGVKD. V was clipped by 4 bases and J by 1 base; unmatched bases: 9.

CDR3 DNA: TGCGCCAGCAGCCAAGGGACAGAAAATCAGCCCCAGCATTTT. As protein: CASSQGTENQPQHF. The V gene is TRBV4-3, the J gene TRBJ1-5; D possibly corresponds to TRBD1 (6 bases). The CDR3 contains 14 residues. The germline V and J ends were trimmed by 1 base and 4 bases, with 8 bases remaining between them. CDR1 and CDR2 (germline): LGHNA, YSLEER.

This clonotype was counted a few times. CDR3 amino acids: CASSLYGVSSYEQYF. The CDR3 nucleotides read TGTGCCAGCAGCTTATATGGAGTAAGCTCCTACGAGCAGTACTTC. This rearrangement joins TRBV7-9 to TRBJ2-7; D remains unclear. The CDR3 length is 15 residues. Germline CDR1 SEHNR, CDR2 FQNEAQ (reference sequence). Trimming removed 2 bases at V and 0 bases at J, with 11 bases between.

This clonotype was recorded many times. The rearrangement links TRBV7-8 to TRBJ2-1, with TRBD2 matching 11 bases. V lost 7 bases, J lost 10 bases, and 9 bases stayed unmatched. This CDR3 is 14 amino acids long. The germline V gene encodes CDR1 SGHVS and CDR2 FQNEAQ. CDR3 sequence: CASTQLAGVREQFF. The DNA of the CDR3 is TGTGCCAGCACTCAACTAGCGGGAGTCAGGGAGCAGTTCTTC. The variable domain in full, with the rest retrieved from reference TRBV7-8 and TRBJ2-1, is GAGVSQSPRYKVAKRGQDVALRCDPISGHVSLFWYQQALGQGPEFLTYFQNEAQLDKSGLPSDRFFAERPEGSVSTLKIQRTQQEDSAVYLCASTQLAGVREQFFGPGTRLTVL.

A few counts support this clonotype. V is TRBV29-1 and J is TRBJ2-1, with D unclear. V was cut by 7 bases and J by 0 bases, with 13 bases left in between. The CDR3 has 14 residues. The germline V gene encodes CDR1 SQVTM and CDR2 ANQGSEA. Written as DNA, the CDR3 is TGCAGCGGCGCCGGTTGGAGCTCCTACAATGAGCAGTTCTTC. Protein product: CSGAGWSSYNEQFF.

The table lists this clonotype with a few counts. The CDR3 spells CATSPQDSYEQYF. The CDR3 DNA sequence: TGTGCCACCAGCCCTCAAGACAGCTACGAGCAGTACTTC. The rearrangement links TRBV15 to TRBJ2-7, with a weak D call TRBD1 (5 bases). The CDR3 contains 13 residues. Germline loops: CDR1 LNHNV, CDR2 YYDKDF (reference sequence). The V end lost 5 bases, the J end lost 3 bases, and 11 bases lay between the germline ends.

J is TRBJ2-6 and V is TRBV5-1, with 7 bases fitting TRBD1. There are 15 residues in the CDR3. Germline CDR1 and CDR2: SGHRS and YFSETQ. After removal of 6 bases from V and 1 base from J, the junction contained 4 bases not matched to a gene. The chain's CDR3 is CASNTGDSGANVLTF. CDR3 coding DNA: TGCGCCAGCAACACAGGGGATTCTGGGGCCAACGTCCTGACTTTC.

This clonotype was recorded many times. V is TRBV5-6 and J is TRBJ2-7, with 8 positions matching TRBD2. The V segment lost 4 bases and the J segment 6 bases; nucleotides outside the gene matches: 3. Looked up from germline, CDR1 is SGHDT and CDR2 is YYEEEE. The CDR3 spans 12 residues. The CDR3 loop reads CASSKGLGEQYF. The CDR3 nucleotides read TGTGCCAGCAGCAAGGGACTAGGCGAGCAGTACTTC.

This clonotype was recorded a few times. V is TRBV12-3 or TRBV12-4 and J is TRBJ2-3; no clear D gene. CDR3 length equals 15 residues. V was shortened by 3 bases and J by 4 bases, with 14 bases between the two germline ends. The CDR3 region has the DNA TGTGCCAGCAGTTTGGCCCGAATAGGAGCAGATACGCAGTATTTT. The encoded protein is CASSLARIGADTQYF.

V usage is TRBV6-5 and J usage is TRBJ2-3; 9 bases fit TRBD2. The CDR3 loop spans 17 amino acids. Germline CDR1 is MNHEY and CDR2 is SVGAGI. V was clipped by 0 bases and J by 2 bases; unmatched bases: 6. The CDR3 loop is CASSYSPSSGITDTQYF. CDR3 in DNA: TGTGCCAGCAGTTACTCGCCGTCTAGCGGGATCACAGATACGCAGTATTTT.

This chain links TRBV15 with TRBJ2-5; TRBD1 agrees at 8 bases. V lost 3 bases and J lost 2; bases outside the gene matches: 11. Germline V CDR1 and CDR2: LNHNV, YYDKDF (reference sequence). The CDR3 is 17 residues long. The CDR3 loop is CATSRGQDFRGQETQYF. In DNA, the CDR3 is TGTGCCACCAGCAGGGGACAGGATTTTAGAGGACAAGAGACCCAGTACTTC. Supplemented by reference TRBV15 and TRBJ2-5, the full variable domain reads DAMVIQNPRYQVTQFGKPVTLSCSQTLNHNVMYWYQQKSSQAPKLLFHYYDKDFNNEADTPDNFQSRRPNTSFCFLDIRSPGLGDTAMYLCATSRGQDFRGQETQYFGPGTRLLVL.

This clonotype was found many times. The rearrangement uses TRBV4-2 and TRBJ2-2; D not certain. Trimming removed 4 bases from V and 5 bases from J, with 8 bases in between. The CDR3 contains 13 residues. CDR1 is LGHNA and CDR2 is YNFKEQ in the germline V gene. DNA for the CDR3: TGTGCCAGCAGCCCCCCGGGTACCGGGGAGCTGTTTTTT. Encoded protein: CASSPPGTGELFF.

This chain links TRBV5-5 with TRBJ1-1; D is undetermined. V was shortened by 1 base and J by 3 bases, with 13 bases between the two germline ends. CDR1 and CDR2 (germline): SGHKS, YYEKEE (reference sequence). CDR3 length equals 15 residues. The CDR3 here is CASSLRATGYTEAFF. The DNA of the CDR3 is TGTGCCAGCAGCTTGCGTGCGACGGGATACACTGAAGCTTTCTTT.

As regards this clonotype: Because the CDR3 is missing its conserved closing phenylalanine or tryptophan, this is likely a read error. This chain connects TRBV6-5 to TRBJ2-7, with D unclear. The CDR3 is 15 residues long. With 0 bases removed from V and 5 bases from J, the gap between germline ends came to 14 bases. Germline values: CDR1 MNHEY, CDR2 SVGAGI. DNA for the CDR3: TGTGCCAGCAGTTACTCGGGGTTGCCGCCTGACGAGCAGTACCTC. This sequence encodes CASSYSGLPPDEQYL.

The table lists this clonotype with a few counts. The chain's CDR3 is CASSLRPNRTSGYNEQFF. The CDR3, as DNA: TGTGCCAGCAGCTTAAGACCGAATCGGACTAGCGGTTACAATGAGCAGTTCTTC. J is TRBJ2-1 and V is TRBV11-1, with 10 bases that match TRBD2. In germline, CDR1 is SGHAT, CDR2 FQDESV (reference sequence). V shed 2 bases, J shed 4 bases, and the junction held 11 bases outside the gene matches. The CDR3 contains 18 residues. The full variable domain, with the rest looked up from reference TRBV11-1 and TRBJ2-1, is EAEVAQSPRYKITEKSQAVAFWCDPISGHATLYWYRQILGQGPELLVQFQDESVVDDSQLPKDRFSAERLKGVDSTLKIQPAELGDSAMYLCASSLRPNRTSGYNEQFFGPGTRLTVL.

This clonotype was seen more than once but under ten times. The V and J genes are TRBV4-3 and TRBJ2-3; tentatively, D is TRBD2 (5 bases). The CDR3 has 15 amino acids. The germline V and J ends were trimmed by 1 base and 0 bases, with 8 bases remaining between them. Germline assignment: CDR1 LGHNA and CDR2 YSLEER. As DNA, the CDR3 is TGCGCCAGCAGCCAAGGGCGGGCTAGCACAGATACGCAGTATTTT. Residues: CASSQGRASTDTQYF.

A word on this clonotype: Being one base from a much bigger clone, this may be a read error. The V gene is TRBV9, the J gene TRBJ2-7, with 9 positions matching TRBD2. Germline V CDR1 and CDR2: SGDLS, YYNGEE. V shed 3 bases and J 6 bases; nucleotides not matched to a gene: 4. The CDR3 covers 13 residues. In DNA form, the CDR3 reads TGTGCCAGCAGCGCCGGGACTAGCTGCGAGCAGTACTTC. Translation gives CASSAGTSCEQYF.

This clonotype was counted between two and nine times. The gene calls are TRBV20-1 and TRBJ1-1; D is unclear. This CDR3 region has 12 residues. Germline CDR1 DFQATT, CDR2 SNEGSKA (reference sequence). V dropped 3 bases and J dropped 1 base, with 6 bases sitting between them. CDR3 sequence: CSARHPNTEAFF. The CDR3 coding sequence is TGCAGTGCTAGGCACCCGAACACTGAAGCTTTCTTT.